Sequencing of this T cell receptor beta chain was carried out in a study of T cells after yellow fever vaccination. Whole-study results and caveats: Overall, a small share of clonotypes was seen in both CD4 and CD8 compartments.

TCRdb reanalysed the 5' RACE reads using MiXCR and keeps one entry per CDR3 protein. Of around 400,000 distinct CDR3 sequences in the sample, 11% were seen once. As for this clonotype: Antigen: not known.

This CDR3 is 14 amino acids long. Germline V CDR1 and CDR2: SGHTS, YDEGEE. Trimming stripped 4 bases from V and 2 bases from J, with 11 bases between. This sequence originates from a man younger than 35 who received the YFV17D yellow fever vaccine. Sample: PBMCs, taken on the day of the first yellow fever vaccination. This chain joins TRBV5-8 and TRBJ2-3; D is perhaps TRBD2 (6 bases). The CDR3 coding sequence is TGTGCCAGCAGCACCGGGACTTTCACAGATACGCAGTATTTT. Translation: CASSTGTFTDTQYF. Using reference TRBV5-8 and TRBJ2-3 for the parts outside the CDR3, the full variable domain is EAGVTQSPTHLIKTRGQQATLRCSPISGHTSVYWYQQALGLGLQFLLWYDEGEERNRGNFPPRFSGRQFPNYSSELNVNALELEDSALYLCASSTGTFTDTQYFGPGTRLTVL.